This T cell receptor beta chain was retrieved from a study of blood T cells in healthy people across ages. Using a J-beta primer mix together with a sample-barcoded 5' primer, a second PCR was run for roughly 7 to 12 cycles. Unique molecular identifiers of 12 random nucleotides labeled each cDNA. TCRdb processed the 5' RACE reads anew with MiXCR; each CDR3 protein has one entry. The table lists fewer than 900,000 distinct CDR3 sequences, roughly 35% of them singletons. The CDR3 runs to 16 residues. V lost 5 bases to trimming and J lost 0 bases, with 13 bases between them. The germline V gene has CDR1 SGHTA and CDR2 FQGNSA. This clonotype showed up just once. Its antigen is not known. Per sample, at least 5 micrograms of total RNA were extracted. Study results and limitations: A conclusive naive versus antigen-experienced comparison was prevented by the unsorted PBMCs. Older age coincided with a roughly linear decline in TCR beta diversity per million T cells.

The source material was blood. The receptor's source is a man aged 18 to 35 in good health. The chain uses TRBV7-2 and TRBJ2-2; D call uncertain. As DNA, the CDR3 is TGTGCCAGCAGCCCCGAACCCCTCCCGAACACCGGGGAGCTGTTTTTT. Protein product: CASSPEPLPNTGELFF. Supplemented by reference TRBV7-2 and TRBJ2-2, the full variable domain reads GAGVSQSPSNKVTEKGKDVELRCDPISGHTALYWYRQSLGQGLEFLIYFQGNSAPDKSGLPSDRFSAERTGGSVSTLTIQRTQQEDSAVYLCASSPEPLPNTGELFFGEGSRLTVL.